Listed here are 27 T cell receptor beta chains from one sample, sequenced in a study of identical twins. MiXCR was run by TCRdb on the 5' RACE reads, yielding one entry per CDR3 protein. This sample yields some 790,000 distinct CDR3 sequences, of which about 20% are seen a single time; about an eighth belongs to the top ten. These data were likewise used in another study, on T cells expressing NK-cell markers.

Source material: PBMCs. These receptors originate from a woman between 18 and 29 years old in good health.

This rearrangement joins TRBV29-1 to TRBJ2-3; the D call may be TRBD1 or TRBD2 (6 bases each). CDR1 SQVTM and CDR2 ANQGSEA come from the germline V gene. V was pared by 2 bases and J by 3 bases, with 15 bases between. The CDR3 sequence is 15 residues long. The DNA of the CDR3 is TGCAGCGTTGAACCCCGTGGGGGGCGTACAGATACGCAGTATTTT. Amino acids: CSVEPRGGRTDTQYF.

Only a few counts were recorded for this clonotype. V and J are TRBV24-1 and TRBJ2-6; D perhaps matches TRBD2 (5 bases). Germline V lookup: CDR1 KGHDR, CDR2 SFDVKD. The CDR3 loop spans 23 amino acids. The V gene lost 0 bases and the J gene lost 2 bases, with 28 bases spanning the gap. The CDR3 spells CATSDLLYISFGIWFPGANVLTF. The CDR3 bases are TGTGCCACCAGTGATTTGCTTTATATTTCGTTCGGGATTTGGTTTCCTGGGGCCAACGTCCTGACTTTC.

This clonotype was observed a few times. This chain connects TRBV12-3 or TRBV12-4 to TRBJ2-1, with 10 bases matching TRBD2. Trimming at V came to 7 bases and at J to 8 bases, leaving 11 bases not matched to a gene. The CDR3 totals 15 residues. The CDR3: CASTLQASGSDEQFF. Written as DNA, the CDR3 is TGTGCCAGCACCCTCCAGGCTAGCGGGAGTGATGAGCAGTTCTTC.

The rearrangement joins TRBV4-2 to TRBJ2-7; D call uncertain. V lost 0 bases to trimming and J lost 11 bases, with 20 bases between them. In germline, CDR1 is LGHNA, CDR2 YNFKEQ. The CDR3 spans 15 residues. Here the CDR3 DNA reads TGTGCCAGCAGCCAAGATCTGACCGACTTACGAGTGAAGTACTTC. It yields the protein CASSQDLTDLRVKYF.

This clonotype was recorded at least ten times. The CDR3 DNA reads TGTGCCAGCGGGACTAGCGTCTACAATGAGCAGTTCTTC. Residues: CASGTSVYNEQFF. This chain joins TRBV6-6 and TRBJ2-1, with 10 positions matching TRBD2. Trimming took 8 bases from V and 3 from J; bases not matched to a gene: 1. This CDR3 has 13 amino acids. The germline V gene encodes CDR1 MNHNY and CDR2 SVGAGI (reference sequence).

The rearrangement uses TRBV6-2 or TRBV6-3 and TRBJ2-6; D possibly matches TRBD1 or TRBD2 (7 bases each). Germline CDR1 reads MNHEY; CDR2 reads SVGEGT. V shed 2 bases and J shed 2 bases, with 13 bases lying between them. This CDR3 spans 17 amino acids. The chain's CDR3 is CASSYGRGGTGANVLTF. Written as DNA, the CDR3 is TGTGCCAGCAGTTACGGCAGGGGGGGAACTGGGGCCAACGTCCTGACTTTC.

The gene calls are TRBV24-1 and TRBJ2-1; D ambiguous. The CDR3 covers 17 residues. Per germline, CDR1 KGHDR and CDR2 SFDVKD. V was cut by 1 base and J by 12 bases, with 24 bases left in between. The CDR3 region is CATSDLESPKQVDSQFF. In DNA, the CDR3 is TGTGCCACCAGTGATTTAGAGAGCCCGAAACAAGTAGATTCGCAGTTCTTC.

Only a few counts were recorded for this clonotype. Here the CDR3 reads CASSSRAGLGPDNEQFF. The DNA of the CDR3 is TGCGCCAGCAGCTCTCGTGCGGGACTAGGACCCGACAATGAGCAGTTCTTC. The chain couples TRBV5-1 to TRBJ2-1, with 8 bases fitting TRBD2. J lost 5 bases, V lost 3 bases, and 13 bases had no gene match. CDR3 size: 17 residues. Germline V gene sequence: CDR1 SGHRS, CDR2 YFSETQ.

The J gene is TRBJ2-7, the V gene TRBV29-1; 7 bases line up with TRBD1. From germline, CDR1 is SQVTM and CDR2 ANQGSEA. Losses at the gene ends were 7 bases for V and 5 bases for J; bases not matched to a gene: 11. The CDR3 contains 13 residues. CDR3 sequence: CSATRGSYDEQYF. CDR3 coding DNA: TGCAGCGCAACCAGGGGGAGTTACGACGAGCAGTACTTC.

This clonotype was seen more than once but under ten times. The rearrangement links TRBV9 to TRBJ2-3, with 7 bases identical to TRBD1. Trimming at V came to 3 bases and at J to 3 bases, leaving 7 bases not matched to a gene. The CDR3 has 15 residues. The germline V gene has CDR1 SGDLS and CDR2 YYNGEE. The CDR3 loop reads CASSEGAGGTDTQYF. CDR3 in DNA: TGTGCCAGCAGCGAGGGGGCCGGCGGGACAGATACGCAGTATTTT.

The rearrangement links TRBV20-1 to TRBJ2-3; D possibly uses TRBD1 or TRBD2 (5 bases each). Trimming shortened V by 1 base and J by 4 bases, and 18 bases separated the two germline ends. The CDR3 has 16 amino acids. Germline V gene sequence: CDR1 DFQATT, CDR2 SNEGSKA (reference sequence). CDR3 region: CSARGLGDPNSDTQYF. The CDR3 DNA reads TGCAGTGCTAGAGGGTTGGGGGACCCGAACTCAGATACGCAGTATTTT.

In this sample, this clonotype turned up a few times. This CDR3 reads CASSQEAGANSYNEQFF. In nucleotides, the CDR3 is TGCGCCAGCAGCCAAGAAGCAGGGGCGAATTCCTACAATGAGCAGTTCTTC. The rearrangement links TRBV4-3 to TRBJ2-1, with D possibly being TRBD1 (6 bases). Trimming took 0 bases from V and 1 from J, leaving 13 bases between them. CDR3 length: 17 residues. Germline V CDR1 and CDR2: LGHNA, YSLEER.

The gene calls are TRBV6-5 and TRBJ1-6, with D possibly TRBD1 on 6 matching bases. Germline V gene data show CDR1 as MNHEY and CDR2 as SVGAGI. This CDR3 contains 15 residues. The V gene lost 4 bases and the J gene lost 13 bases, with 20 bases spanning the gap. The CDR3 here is CASSWGDTGVAPLHF. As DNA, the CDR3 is TGTGCCAGCAGTTGGGGGGACACGGGGGTTGCGCCCCTCCACTTT.

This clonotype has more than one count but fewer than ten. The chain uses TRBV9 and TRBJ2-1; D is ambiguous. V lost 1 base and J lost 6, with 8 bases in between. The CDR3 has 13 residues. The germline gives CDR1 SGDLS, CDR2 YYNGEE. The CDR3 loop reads CASSVSTANEQFF. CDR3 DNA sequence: TGTGCCAGCAGCGTATCCACGGCCAATGAGCAGTTCTTC.

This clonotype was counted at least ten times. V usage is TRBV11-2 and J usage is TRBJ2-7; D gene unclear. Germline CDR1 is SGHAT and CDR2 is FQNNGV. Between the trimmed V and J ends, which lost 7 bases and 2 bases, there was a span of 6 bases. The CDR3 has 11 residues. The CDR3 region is CASTVAYEQYF. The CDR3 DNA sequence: TGTGCCAGCACGGTTGCCTACGAGCAGTACTTC.

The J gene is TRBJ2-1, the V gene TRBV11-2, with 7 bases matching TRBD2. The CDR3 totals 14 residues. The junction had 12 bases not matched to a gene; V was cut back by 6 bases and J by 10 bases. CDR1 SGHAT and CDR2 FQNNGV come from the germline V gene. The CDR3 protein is CASRKPGGRGEQFF. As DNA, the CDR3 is TGTGCCAGCAGAAAACCGGGCGGGAGAGGGGAGCAGTTCTTC.

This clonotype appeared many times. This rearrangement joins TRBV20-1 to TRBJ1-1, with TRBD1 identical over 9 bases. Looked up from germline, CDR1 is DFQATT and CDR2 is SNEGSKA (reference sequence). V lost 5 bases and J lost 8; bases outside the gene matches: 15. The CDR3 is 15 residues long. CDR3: CSAEPPGQGTLEAFF. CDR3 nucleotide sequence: TGCAGTGCTGAACCCCCGGGACAGGGAACCCTCGAAGCTTTCTTT.

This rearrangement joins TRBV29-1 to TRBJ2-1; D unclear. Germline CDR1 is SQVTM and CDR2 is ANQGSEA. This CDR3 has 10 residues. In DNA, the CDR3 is TGCAGTTGCGTGATCCATGAGCAGTTCTTC. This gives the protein CSCVIHEQFF.

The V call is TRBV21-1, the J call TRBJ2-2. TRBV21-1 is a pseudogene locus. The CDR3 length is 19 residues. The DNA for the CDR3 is TGTGCCAGCAGCAAAAAGAGGTGGTCGCCGGCCGGGAACACCGGGGAGCTGTTTTTT. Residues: CASSKKRWSPAGNTGELFF.

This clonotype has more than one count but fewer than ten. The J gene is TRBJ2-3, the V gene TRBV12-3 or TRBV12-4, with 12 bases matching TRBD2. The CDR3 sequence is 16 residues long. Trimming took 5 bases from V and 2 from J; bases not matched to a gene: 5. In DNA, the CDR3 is TGTGCCAGCAGTGTAAGACTAGCGGGAGTCACAGATACGCAGTATTTT. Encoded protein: CASSVRLAGVTDTQYF.

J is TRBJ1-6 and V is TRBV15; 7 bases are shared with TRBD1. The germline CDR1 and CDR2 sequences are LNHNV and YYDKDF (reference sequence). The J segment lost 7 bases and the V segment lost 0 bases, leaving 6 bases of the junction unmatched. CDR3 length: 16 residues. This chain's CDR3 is CATSRDLDRPNSPLHF. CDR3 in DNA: TGTGCCACCAGCAGAGACCTGGACAGGCCAAATTCACCCCTCCACTTT.

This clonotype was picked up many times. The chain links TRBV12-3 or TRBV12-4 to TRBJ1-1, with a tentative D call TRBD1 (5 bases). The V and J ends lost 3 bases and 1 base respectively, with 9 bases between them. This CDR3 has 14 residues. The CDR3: CASSFSGQNTEAFF. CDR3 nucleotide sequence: TGTGCCAGCAGTTTCTCGGGGCAGAACACTGAAGCTTTCTTT.

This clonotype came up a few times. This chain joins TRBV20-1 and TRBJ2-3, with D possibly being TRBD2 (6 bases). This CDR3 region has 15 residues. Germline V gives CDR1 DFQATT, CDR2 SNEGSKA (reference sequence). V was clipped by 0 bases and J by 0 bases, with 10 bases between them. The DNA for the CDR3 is TGCAGTGCTAGAGATAGCGGAACTAGCACAGATACGCAGTATTTT. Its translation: CSARDSGTSTDTQYF.

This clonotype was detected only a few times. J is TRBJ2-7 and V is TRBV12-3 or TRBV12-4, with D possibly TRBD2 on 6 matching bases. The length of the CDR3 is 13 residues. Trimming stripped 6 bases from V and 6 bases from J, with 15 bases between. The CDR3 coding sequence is TGTGCCAGCAGCTTCGGGGGTCTTGGCGAGCAGTACTTC. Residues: CASSFGGLGEQYF.

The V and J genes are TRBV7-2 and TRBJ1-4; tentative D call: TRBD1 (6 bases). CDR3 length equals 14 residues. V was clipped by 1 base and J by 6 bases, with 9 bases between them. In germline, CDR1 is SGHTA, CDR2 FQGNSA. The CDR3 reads CASSLGPGDEKLFF. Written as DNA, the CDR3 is TGTGCCAGCAGCTTAGGGCCAGGGGATGAAAAACTGTTTTTT.

In nucleotides, the CDR3 is TGCGCCAGCAGCCCCCCCTTCGACAGCTCCTACGAGCAGTACTTC. This encodes CASSPPFDSSYEQYF. The rearrangement uses TRBV5-1 and TRBJ2-7, with TRBD1 as a possible D gene (5 bases). Germline V gives CDR1 SGHRS, CDR2 YFSETQ. The CDR3 has 15 amino acids. Trimming pared 4 bases from V and 0 bases from J, leaving 14 bases between.

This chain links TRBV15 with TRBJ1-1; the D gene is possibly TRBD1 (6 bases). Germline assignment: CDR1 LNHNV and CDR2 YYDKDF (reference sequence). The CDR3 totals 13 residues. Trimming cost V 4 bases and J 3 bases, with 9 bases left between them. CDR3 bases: TGTGCCACCAGCACTGACAGGTACACTGAAGCTTTCTTT. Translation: CATSTDRYTEAFF.